The T cell receptor (beta chain) under discussion was sequenced for a study of blood T cell repertoires in COVID-19. Clones were read by immunoSEQ multiplex PCR, and TCRdb kept only the in-frame ones, dropping some. This sample yields about 120,000 clones, of which 75% to 80% are seen a single time; 7.9% belongs to the top ten. V shed 0 bases and J shed 5 bases, with 12 bases lying between them. Germline values: CDR1 SGHRS, CDR2 YFSETQ. The CDR3 has 14 amino acids. The genes are TRBV5-1 and TRBJ2-7, with no clear D. The sequencing sample was made of peripheral blood. The receptor was isolated from a human donor in a cohort sampled during active COVID-19. The CDR3 region has the DNA TGCGCCAGCAGCTTGGCTCTTAACGCAGACGAGCAGTACTTC. It is translated as CASSLALNADEQYF.